This TCR beta chain was captured by sequencing in a study of blood T cell repertoires in COVID-19. The V and J ends lost 5 bases and 4 bases respectively, with 11 bases between them. The CDR3 is 14 residues long. CDR1 and CDR2 (germline): MNHEY, SVGAGI. TCRdb keeps only in-frame clones here, not all; method: immunoSEQ multiplex PCR. The sample contains roughly 230,000 clones, 89% of which appear only once. The sequenced sample consisted of PBMCs or T cells enriched from blood (not recorded which). The receptor's source is a woman in her twenties or thirties with acute COVID-19. The rearrangement links TRBV6-5 to TRBJ1-4, with D possibly matching TRBD1 (6 bases). The CDR3 reads CASSIQGVNEKLFF. The CDR3 DNA sequence: TGTGCCAGCAGTATACAGGGAGTTAATGAAAAACTGTTTTTT.